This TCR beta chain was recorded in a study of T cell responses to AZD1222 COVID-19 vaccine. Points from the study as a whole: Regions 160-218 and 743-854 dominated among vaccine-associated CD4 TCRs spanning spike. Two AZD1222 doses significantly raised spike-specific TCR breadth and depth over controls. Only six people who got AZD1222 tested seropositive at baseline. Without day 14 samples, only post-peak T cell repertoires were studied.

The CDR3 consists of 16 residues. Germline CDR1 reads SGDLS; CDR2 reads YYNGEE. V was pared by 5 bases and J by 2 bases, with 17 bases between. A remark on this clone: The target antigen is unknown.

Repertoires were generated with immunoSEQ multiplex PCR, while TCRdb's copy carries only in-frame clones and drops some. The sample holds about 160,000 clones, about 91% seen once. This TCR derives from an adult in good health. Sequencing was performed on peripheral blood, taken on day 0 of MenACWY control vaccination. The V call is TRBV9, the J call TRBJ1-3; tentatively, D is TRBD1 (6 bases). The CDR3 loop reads CASSALTGTTGNTIYF. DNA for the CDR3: TGTGCCAGCAGTGCTCTGACCGGGACAACTGGAAACACCATATATTTT.